Each of the 9 T cell receptor beta chains below was sequenced from the same sample in a study of T-cell reconstitution after alpha-beta-depleted transplantation in children. The TCRbeta library was prepared with unique molecular identifiers. MiXCR was run by TCRdb on the PCR reads, yielding one entry per CDR3 protein. Among about 600,000 distinct CDR3 sequences listed, approximately 12% were seen once. Material: PBMCs, mostly from graft donor cells, obtained 360 days after TCRalphabeta/CD19-depleted stem cell transplant. The receptor set was obtained from a male patient aged 5 to 17 who had a stem cell transplant for acute myeloid leukemia, so the T cells may come from the graft donor.

The CDR3 reads CSVEWLGQGNKPDYGYTF. As DNA, the CDR3 is TGCAGCGTTGAATGGCTCGGACAGGGAAACAAACCAGACTATGGCTACACCTTC. The rearrangement joins TRBV29-1 to TRBJ1-2, with 8 positions matching TRBD1. The CDR3 has 18 amino acids. The germline V gene encodes CDR1 SQVTM and CDR2 ANQGSEA. V shed 2 bases and J 3 bases; nucleotides not matched to a gene: 17.

V is TRBV20-1 and J is TRBJ2-3; TRBD2 matches at 14 bases. CDR3 size: 15 residues. Germline CDR1 and CDR2: DFQATT and SNEGSKA (reference sequence). V shed 5 bases, J shed 5 bases, and the junction held 6 bases outside the gene matches. The chain's CDR3 is CSAPGLAGEGDTQYF. The CDR3 DNA follows: TGCAGTGCTCCGGGACTAGCGGGAGAAGGAGATACGCAGTATTTT.

The V and J genes are TRBV7-9 and TRBJ2-2; 7 nucleotides align to TRBD1. Looked up from germline, CDR1 is SEHNR and CDR2 is FQNEAQ (reference sequence). The ends lost 5 bases at V and 4 bases at J; junction bases unmatched: 10. This CDR3 spans 16 amino acids. In nucleotides, the CDR3 is TGTGCCAGCAGCCCCTACAGGGGTCTCGTCACCGGGGAGCTGTTTTTT. The encoded protein is CASSPYRGLVTGELFF.

This clonotype was recorded many times. V usage is TRBV7-9 and J usage is TRBJ2-3, with D tentatively TRBD1 (5 bases). Between the trimmed V and J ends, which lost 1 base and 1 base, there was a span of 9 bases. The CDR3 loop spans 15 amino acids. From germline, CDR1 is SEHNR and CDR2 FQNEAQ (reference sequence). CDR3 loop: CASSLVLGRTDTQYF. The CDR3 DNA is TGTGCCAGCAGCTTAGTTCTGGGGCGCACAGATACGCAGTATTTT.

In the case of this clonotype: Sequence at one end of the junction differs from germline and may be a read error. The chain employs TRBV29-1 and TRBJ2-3; D remains ambiguous. CDR1 is SQVTM and CDR2 is ANQGSEA in the germline V gene. The CDR3 runs to 15 residues. Here the CDR3 reads CSIEDLGLGTDTQYF. CDR3 nucleotide sequence: TGCAGCATTGAAGATCTTGGCCTCGGCACAGATACGCAGTATTTT.

This clonotype was observed at least ten times. The chain joins TRBV28 to TRBJ2-7; weak D call: TRBD2 (5 bases). V was pared by 8 bases and J by 1 base, with 15 bases between. Germline V gene lookup returns CDR1 MDHEN and CDR2 SYDVKM. The CDR3 has 14 residues. The DNA for the CDR3 is TGTGCCAGCCGGAGGCGGCCCGAATCCTACGAGCAGTACTTC. As protein: CASRRRPESYEQYF. The complete variable domain, with remaining parts taken from reference TRBV28 and TRBJ2-7, reads DVKVTQSSRYLVKRTGEKVFLECVQDMDHENMFWYRQDPGLGLRLIYFSYDVKMKEKGDIPEGYSVSREKKERFSLILESASTNQTSMYLCASRRRPESYEQYFGPGTRLTVT.

This clonotype was found many times. The CDR3 is CASRDRGLHTEAFF. The CDR3 region has the DNA TGCGCCAGCAGGGACAGGGGGCTGCACACTGAAGCTTTCTTT. This chain connects TRBV10-2 to TRBJ1-1; 11 bases are shared with TRBD1. The germline V gene encodes CDR1 WSHSY and CDR2 SAAADI. V was clipped by 6 bases and J by 3 bases; unmatched bases: 3. CDR3 length equals 14 residues.

This clonotype has a count of ten or more. The chain recombines TRBV28 with TRBJ2-1; D is uncertain. V was clipped by 6 bases and J by 8 bases, with 11 bases between them. The CDR3 covers 12 residues. Germline V gene sequence: CDR1 MDHEN, CDR2 SYDVKM. The CDR3 protein is CASSTLHHEQFF. CDR3 DNA sequence: TGTGCCAGCAGCACACTACATCATGAGCAGTTCTTC.

The V gene is TRBV10-3, the J gene TRBJ2-7; D unresolved. V lost 4 bases to trimming and J lost 2 bases, with 12 bases between them. Germline loops: CDR1 ENHRY, CDR2 SYGVKD. The CDR3 is 14 residues long. The CDR3 here is CAISGPGTPYEQYF. CDR3 DNA: TGTGCCATCAGTGGACCAGGTACGCCCTACGAGCAGTACTTC.